This T cell receptor beta chain was recorded in a study of CD4 T cells in relation to SARS-CoV-2 and coronaviruses. Trimming cost V 4 bases and J 5 bases; bases outside gene matches: 10. This CDR3 is 16 amino acids long. CDR1 is SGHRS, CDR2 YFSETQ, per germline. This clone was detected only once. Its antigen is as yet unknown. Study findings and constraints: Memory recall responses, not primary responses primed in culture, are what the assay detects.

Deep TCR-beta sequencing used DNA from uncultured naive and memory CD4+ T cells. Sequenced by immunoSEQ multiplex PCR; TCRdb stores in-frame clones only, minus some. The table includes roughly 71,000 clones, around 86% detected once. CD4+ T cells from unexposed donors were obtained before the COVID-19 pandemic (2011-2018). CD4 enrichment then naive enrichment separated naive from memory CD4+ cells. The TCR sequence derives from a human donor in good health. Source material: memory CD4+ T cells from PBMCs. The chain employs TRBV5-1 and TRBJ2-1; 9 nucleotides align to TRBD1. CDR3 region: CASSERSGTGNNEQFF. Written as DNA, the CDR3 is TGCGCCAGCAGCGAGAGGTCCGGGACAGGGAACAATGAGCAGTTCTTC.